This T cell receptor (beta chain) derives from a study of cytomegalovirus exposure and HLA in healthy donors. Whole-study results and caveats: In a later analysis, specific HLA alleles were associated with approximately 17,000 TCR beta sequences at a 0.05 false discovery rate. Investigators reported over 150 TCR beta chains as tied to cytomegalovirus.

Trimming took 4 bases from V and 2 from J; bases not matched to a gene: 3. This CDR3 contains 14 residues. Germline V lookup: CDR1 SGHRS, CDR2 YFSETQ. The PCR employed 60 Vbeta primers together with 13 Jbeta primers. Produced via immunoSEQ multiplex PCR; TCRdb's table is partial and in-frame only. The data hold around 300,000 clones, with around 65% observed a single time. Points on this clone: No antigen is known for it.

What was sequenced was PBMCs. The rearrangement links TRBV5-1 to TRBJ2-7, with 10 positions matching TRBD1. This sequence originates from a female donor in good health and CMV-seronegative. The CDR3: CASSQGQGPYEQYF. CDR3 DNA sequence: TGCGCCAGCAGCCAGGGACAGGGGCCCTACGAGCAGTACTTC.